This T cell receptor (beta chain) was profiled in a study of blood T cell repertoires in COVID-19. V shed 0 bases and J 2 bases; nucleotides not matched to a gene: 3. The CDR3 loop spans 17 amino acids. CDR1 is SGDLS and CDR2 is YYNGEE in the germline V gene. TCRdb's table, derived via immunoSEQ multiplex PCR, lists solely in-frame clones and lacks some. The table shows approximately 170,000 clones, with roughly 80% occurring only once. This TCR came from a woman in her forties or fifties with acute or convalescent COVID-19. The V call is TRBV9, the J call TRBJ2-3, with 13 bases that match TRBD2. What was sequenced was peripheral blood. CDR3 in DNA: TGTGCCAGCAGCGTAGGGGGACTAGCGGGGCTCACAGATACGCAGTATTTT. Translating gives CASSVGGLAGLTDTQYF. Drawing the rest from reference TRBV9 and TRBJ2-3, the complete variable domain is DSGVTQTPKHLITATGQRVTLRCSPRSGDLSVYWYQQSLDQGLQFLIQYYNGEERAKGNILERFSAQQFPDLHSELNLSSLELGDSALYFCASSVGGLAGLTDTQYFGPGTRLTVL.